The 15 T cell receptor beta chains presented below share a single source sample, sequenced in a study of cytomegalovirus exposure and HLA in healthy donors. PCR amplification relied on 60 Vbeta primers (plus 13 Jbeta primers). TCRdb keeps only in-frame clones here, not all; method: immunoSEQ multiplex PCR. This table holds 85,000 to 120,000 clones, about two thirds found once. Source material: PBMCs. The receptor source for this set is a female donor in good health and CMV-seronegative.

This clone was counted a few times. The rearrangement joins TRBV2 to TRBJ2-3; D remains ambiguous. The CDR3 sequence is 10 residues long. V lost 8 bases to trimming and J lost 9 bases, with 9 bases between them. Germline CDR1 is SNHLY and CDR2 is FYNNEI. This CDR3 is CASAILTQYF. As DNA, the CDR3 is TGTGCCAGCGCTATTCTGACGCAGTATTTT.

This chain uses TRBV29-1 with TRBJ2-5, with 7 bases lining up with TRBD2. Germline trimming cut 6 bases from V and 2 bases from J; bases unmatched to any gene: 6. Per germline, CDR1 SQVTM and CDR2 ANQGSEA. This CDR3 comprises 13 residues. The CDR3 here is CSVVLASQETQYF. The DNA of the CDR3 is TGCAGCGTGGTACTAGCGTCTCAAGAGACCCAGTACTTC.

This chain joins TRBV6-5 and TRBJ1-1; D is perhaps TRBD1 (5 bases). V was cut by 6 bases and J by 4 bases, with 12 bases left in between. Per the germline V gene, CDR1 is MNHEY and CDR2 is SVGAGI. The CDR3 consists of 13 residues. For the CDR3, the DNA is TGTGCCAGCAGAGCCCAGGGTAGCACTGAAGCTTTCTTT. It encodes CASRAQGSTEAFF.

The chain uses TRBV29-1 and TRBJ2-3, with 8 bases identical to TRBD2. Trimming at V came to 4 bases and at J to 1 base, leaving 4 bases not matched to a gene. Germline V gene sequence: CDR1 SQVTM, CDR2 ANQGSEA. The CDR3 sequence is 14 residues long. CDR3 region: CSVAGRAGTDTQYF. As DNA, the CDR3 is TGCAGCGTTGCCGGGAGGGCTGGCACAGATACGCAGTATTTT.

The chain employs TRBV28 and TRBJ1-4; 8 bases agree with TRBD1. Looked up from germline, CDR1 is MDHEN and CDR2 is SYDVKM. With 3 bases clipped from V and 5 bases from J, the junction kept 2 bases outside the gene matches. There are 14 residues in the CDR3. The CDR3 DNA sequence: TGTGCCAGCAGTTTCAGGGGGCCAAATGAAAAACTGTTTTTT. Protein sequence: CASSFRGPNEKLFF.

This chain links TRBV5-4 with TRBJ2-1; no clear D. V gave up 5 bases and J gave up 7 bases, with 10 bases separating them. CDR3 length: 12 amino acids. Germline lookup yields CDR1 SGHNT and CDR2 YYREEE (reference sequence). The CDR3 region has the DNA TGTGCCAGCAGTGCTAGTTTAAATGAGCAGTTCTTC. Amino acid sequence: CASSASLNEQFF.

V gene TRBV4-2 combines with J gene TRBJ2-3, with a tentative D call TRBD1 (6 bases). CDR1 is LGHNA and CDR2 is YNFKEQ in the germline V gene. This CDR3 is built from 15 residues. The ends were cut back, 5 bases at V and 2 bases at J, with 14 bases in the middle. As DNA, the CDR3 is TGTGCCAGCAGCTCAGTGGCAGGGGCCACAGATACGCAGTATTTT. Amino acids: CASSSVAGATDTQYF.

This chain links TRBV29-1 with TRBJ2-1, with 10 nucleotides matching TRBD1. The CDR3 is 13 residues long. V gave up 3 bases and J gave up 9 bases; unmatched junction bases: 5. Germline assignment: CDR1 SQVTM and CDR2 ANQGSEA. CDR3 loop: CSVDTDRGGEQFF. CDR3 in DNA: TGCAGCGTTGATACGGACAGGGGGGGTGAGCAGTTCTTC.

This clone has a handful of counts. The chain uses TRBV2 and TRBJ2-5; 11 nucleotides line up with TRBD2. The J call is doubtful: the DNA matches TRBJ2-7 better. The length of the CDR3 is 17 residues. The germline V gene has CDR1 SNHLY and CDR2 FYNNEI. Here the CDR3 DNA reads TGTGCCAGCAGTGAATATCGGCGGACTAGCGGGTATTACGAGCAGTACTTC. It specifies CASSEYRRTSGYYEQYF.

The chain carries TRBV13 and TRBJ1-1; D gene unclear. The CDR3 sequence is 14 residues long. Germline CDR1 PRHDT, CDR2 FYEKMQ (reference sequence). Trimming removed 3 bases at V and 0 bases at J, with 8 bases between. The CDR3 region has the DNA TGTGCCAGCAGCTTGCACAGCATGAACACTGAAGCTTTCTTT. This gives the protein CASSLHSMNTEAFF.

CDR3 loop: CASLFSGSLSDTQYF. The CDR3 coding sequence is TGTGCCAGCCTCTTTAGCGGGAGTCTCTCAGATACGCAGTATTTT. J is TRBJ2-3 and V is TRBV2, with TRBD2 identical over 9 bases. The CDR3 contains 15 residues. The germline V gene encodes CDR1 SNHLY and CDR2 FYNNEI. The ends lost 8 bases at V and 4 bases at J; junction bases unmatched: 10.

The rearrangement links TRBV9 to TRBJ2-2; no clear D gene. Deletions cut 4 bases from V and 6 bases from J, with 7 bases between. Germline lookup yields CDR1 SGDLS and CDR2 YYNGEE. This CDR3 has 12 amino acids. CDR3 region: CASSLGAGELFF. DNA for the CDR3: TGTGCCAGCAGCTTAGGCGCCGGGGAGCTGTTTTTT.

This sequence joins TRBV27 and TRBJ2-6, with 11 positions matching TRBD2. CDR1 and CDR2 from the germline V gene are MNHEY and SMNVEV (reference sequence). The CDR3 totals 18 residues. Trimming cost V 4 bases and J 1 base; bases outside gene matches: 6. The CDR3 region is CASSSIAGGPSGANVLTF. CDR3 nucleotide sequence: TGTGCCAGCAGTTCAATAGCGGGAGGGCCATCTGGGGCCAACGTCCTGACTTTC.

The CDR3 DNA reads TGTGCCAGTAGTCCAGGTCGGGGACACGAGCAGTACTTC. Protein: CASSPGRGHEQYF. The chain joins TRBV19 to TRBJ2-5; D is perhaps TRBD1 or TRBD2 (5 bases each). The last part of the DNA fits TRBJ2-7 better; the J call may be wrong. Germline CDR1 reads LNHDA; CDR2 reads SQIVND (reference sequence). The CDR3 length is 13 residues.

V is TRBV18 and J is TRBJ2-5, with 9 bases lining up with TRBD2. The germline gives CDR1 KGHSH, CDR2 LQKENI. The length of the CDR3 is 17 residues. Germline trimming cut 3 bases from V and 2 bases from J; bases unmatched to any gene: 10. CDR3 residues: CASSPLRVAGVQETQYF. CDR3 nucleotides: TGTGCCAGCTCACCCCTTCGGGTAGCGGGAGTACAAGAGACCCAGTACTTC.